One and the same sample provided the 10 T cell receptor beta chains below, sequenced in a study of blood T cells in healthy people across ages. A second about 6 to 12 cycle PCR used barcoded and J-beta primers. MiXCR, run by TCRdb on the 5' RACE reads, gives a single entry per CDR3 protein. In the table there are around 800,000 distinct CDR3 sequences, 60% to 80% of which are singletons. Sequencing was carried out using blood. The source of these receptors is a man aged 30 to 39 in good health.

With regard to this clonotype: The germline gene is not matched at one end of the junction; a read error may be the cause. The chain joins TRBV7-3 to TRBJ1-6, with D perhaps TRBD1 (6 bases). The germline V gene has CDR1 SGHTA and CDR2 FQGTGA. The CDR3 extends over 15 amino acids. The CDR3 bases are TGTACCAGCAGCTTACAAGGGGGACGGAATTCACCCCTCCACTTT. It codes for CTSSLQGGRNSPLHF. The entire variable domain, with the rest obtained from reference TRBV7-3 and TRBJ1-6, is as follows: GAGVSQTPSNKVTEKGKYVELRCDPISGHTALYWYRQSLGQGPEFLIYFQGTGAADDSGLPNDRFFAVRPEGSVSTLKIQRTERGDSAVYLCTSSLQGGRNSPLHFGNGTRLTVT.

J is TRBJ1-2 and V is TRBV10-3; 8 positions agree with TRBD1. Germline V lookup: CDR1 ENHRY, CDR2 SYGVKD. V dropped 2 bases and J dropped 2; count of bases not matched to a gene: 4. CDR3 length equals 15 residues. The CDR3 here is CAISELTGGNYGYTF. For the CDR3, the DNA is TGTGCCATCAGTGAGCTCACAGGGGGGAACTATGGCTACACCTTC.

The CDR3 coding sequence is TGTGCCAGCAGTTACTCCGGCAGGACCAAACCCCTCCACTTT. It yields the protein CASSYSGRTKPLHF. This chain uses TRBV6-2 or TRBV6-3 with TRBJ1-6; no definite D call. V lost 0 bases, J lost 12 bases, and 12 bases lay in between. CDR1 and CDR2 (germline): MNHEY, SVGEGT. The CDR3 consists of 14 residues.

The rearrangement uses TRBV6-6 and TRBJ2-4; 8 bases match TRBD1. The J call could be wrong; TRBJ2-7 is a better fit for the DNA end. Germline V gives CDR1 MNHNY, CDR2 SVGAGI (reference sequence). The CDR3 length is 15 residues. The CDR3 loop reads CASSYLDRGGYEQYF. As DNA, the CDR3 is TGTGCCAGCAGTTACTTAGACAGGGGCGGGTACGAGCAGTACTTC.

Here the CDR3 DNA reads TGTGCCAGCAGTTTTACTGGGCAGGGAGATACGCAGTATTTT. As protein: CASSFTGQGDTQYF. The gene calls are TRBV7-3 and TRBJ2-3, with D perhaps matching TRBD1 (5 bases). V lost 6 bases and J 5 bases, leaving 15 bases between the germline ends. CDR1 is SGHTA and CDR2 is FQGTGA in the germline V gene. This CDR3 is 14 amino acids long.

With respect to this clonotype: This may come from a read error, since a much larger clone is one base off. The CDR3, as DNA: TGTGCCATTCCGGGACAGCTTTCTAGCTCCTACGAGCAGTACTTC. Protein sequence: CAIPGQLSSSYEQYF. The V and J genes are TRBV24-1 and TRBJ2-7, with 7 positions matching TRBD1. Germline loops: CDR1 KGHDR, CDR2 SFDVKD. The CDR3 is 15 residues long. V trimming: 11 bases; J trimming: 0 bases; junction bases outside the gene matches: 12.

To note about this clonotype: This sequence may be a read error, since a much larger clone differs from it by one base. The V gene is TRBV20-1, the J gene TRBJ1-1, with TRBD1 matching over 7 bases. The CDR3 is 15 amino acids. Trimming took 3 bases from V and 6 from J; bases not matched to a gene: 13. Germline CDR1 is DFQATT and CDR2 is SNEGSKA (reference sequence). The CDR3 DNA reads TGCAGTGCTAGGGAAGTGACAGGGCCGTCCGCTGAAGCTTTCTTT. Protein product: CSAREVTGPSAEAFF.

V and J are TRBV15 and TRBJ1-6, with TRBD1 matching over 7 bases. The junction had 6 bases not matched to a gene; V was cut back by 2 bases and J by 8 bases. This CDR3 spans 15 amino acids. Germline CDR1 LNHNV, CDR2 YYDKDF (reference sequence). CDR3 bases: TGTGCCACCAGCAGATCACGACAGGGAGATTCACCCCTCCACTTT. Protein product: CATSRSRQGDSPLHF.

This clonotype was counted once. V is TRBV6-5 and J is TRBJ2-1; 11 nucleotides match TRBD2. Germline V CDR1 and CDR2: MNHEY, SVGAGI. CDR3 length equals 16 residues. The V gene end was trimmed by 6 bases and the J gene end by 4 bases; junction bases not matched to a gene: 8. For the CDR3, the DNA is TGTGCCAGCAGCCTATTTAGCGGGGGGGTTTACAATGAGCAGTTCTTC. Its protein product is CASSLFSGGVYNEQFF.

The rearrangement uses TRBV6-1 and TRBJ1-2; D ambiguous. Germline V gives CDR1 MNHNS, CDR2 SASEGT. V lost 1 base, J lost 1 base, and 4 bases lay in between. This CDR3 region has 13 residues. The chain's CDR3 is CASSEDSNYGYTF. Written as DNA, the CDR3 is TGTGCCAGCAGTGAAGACAGTAACTATGGCTACACCTTC.